The entry that follows covers one T cell receptor (beta chain) sequence. This sample is drawn from a study of blood T cell repertoires in COVID-19. Assay: immunoSEQ multiplex PCR; the TCRdb copy retains only in-frame clones and omits some. In the table there are 53,000 or so clones, around nine tenths of which are singletons. The length of the CDR3 is 15 residues. Trimming took off 0 bases at V and 3 bases at J, with 10 bases between the two ends. CDR1 MNHNY and CDR2 SVGAGI come from the germline V gene (reference sequence). This TCR was sampled from a human donor in a cohort sampled during active COVID-19. The sample taken for sequencing was peripheral blood. The rearrangement uses TRBV6-6 and TRBJ2-3; TRBD1 is a possible D gene (5 bases). The CDR3 coding sequence is TGTGCCAGCAGTTACTCGACAGAAGGTACAGATACGCAGTATTTT. Amino acid sequence: CASSYSTEGTDTQYF.